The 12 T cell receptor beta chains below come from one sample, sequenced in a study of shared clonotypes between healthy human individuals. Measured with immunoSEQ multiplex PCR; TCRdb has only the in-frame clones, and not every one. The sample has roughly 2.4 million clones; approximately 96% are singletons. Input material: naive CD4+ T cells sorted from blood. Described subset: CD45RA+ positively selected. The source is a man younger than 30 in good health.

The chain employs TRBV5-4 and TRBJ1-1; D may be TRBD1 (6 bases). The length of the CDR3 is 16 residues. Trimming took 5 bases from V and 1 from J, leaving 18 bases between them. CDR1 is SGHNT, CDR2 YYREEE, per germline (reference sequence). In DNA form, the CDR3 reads TGTGCCAGCAGACCCGGGACAAAGGTTAAGAACACTGAAGCTTTCTTT. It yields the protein CASRPGTKVKNTEAFF.

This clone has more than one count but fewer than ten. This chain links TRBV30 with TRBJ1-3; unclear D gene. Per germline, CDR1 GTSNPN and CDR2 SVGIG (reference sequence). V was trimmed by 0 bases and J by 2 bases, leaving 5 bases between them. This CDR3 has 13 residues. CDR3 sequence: CAWSVWAGNTIYF. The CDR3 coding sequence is TGTGCCTGGAGTGTTTGGGCTGGAAACACCATATATTTT.

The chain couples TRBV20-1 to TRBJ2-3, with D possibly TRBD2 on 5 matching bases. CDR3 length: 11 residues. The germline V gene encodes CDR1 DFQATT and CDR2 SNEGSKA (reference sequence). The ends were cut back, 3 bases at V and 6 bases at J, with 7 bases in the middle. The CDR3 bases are TGCAGTGCTAGCGGGGAGGATACGCAGTATTTT. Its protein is CSASGEDTQYF.

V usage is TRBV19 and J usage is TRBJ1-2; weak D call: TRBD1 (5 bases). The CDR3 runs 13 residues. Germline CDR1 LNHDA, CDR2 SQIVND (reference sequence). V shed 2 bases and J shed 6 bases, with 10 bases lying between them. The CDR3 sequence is CASSITGGDGYTF. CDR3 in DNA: TGTGCCAGTAGTATAACGGGGGGTGATGGCTACACCTTC. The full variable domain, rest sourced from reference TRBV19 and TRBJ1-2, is DGGITQSPKYLFRKEGQNVTLSCEQNLNHDAMYWYRQDPGQGLRLIYYSQIVNDFQKGDIAEGYSVSREKKESFPLTVTSAQKNPTAFYLCASSITGGDGYTFGSGTRLTVV.

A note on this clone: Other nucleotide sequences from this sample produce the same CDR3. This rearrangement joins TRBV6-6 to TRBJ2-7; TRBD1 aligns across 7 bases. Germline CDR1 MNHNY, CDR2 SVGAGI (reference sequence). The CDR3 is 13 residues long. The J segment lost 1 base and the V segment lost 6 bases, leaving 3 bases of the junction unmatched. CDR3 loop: CASSPDRSYEQYF. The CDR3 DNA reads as TGTGCCAGCAGCCCGGACAGGTCCTACGAGCAGTACTTC.

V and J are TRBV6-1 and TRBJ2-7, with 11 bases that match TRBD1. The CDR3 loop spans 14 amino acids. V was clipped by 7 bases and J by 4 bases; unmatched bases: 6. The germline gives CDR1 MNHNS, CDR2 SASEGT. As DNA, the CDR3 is TGTGCCAGCACGGAAGGACAGGGGGCATACGAGCAGTACTTC. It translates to CASTEGQGAYEQYF.

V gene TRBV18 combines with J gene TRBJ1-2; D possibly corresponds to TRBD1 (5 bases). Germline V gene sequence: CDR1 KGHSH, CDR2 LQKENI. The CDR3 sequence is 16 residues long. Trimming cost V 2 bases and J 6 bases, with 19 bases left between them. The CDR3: CASSPSNTGGPNGYTF. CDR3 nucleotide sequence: TGTGCCAGCTCACCATCGAACACCGGGGGTCCGAATGGCTACACCTTC.

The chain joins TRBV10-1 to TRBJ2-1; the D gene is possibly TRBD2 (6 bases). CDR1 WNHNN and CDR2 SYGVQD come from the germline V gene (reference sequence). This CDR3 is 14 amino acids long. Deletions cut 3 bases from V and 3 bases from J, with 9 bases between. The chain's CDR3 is CASSDGTFYNEQFF. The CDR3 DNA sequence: TGCGCCAGCAGTGATGGGACTTTCTACAATGAGCAGTTCTTC.

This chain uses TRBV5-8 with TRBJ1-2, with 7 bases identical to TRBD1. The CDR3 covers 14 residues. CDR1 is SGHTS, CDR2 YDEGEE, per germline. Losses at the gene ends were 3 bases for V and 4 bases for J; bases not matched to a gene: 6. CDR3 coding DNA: TGTGCCAGCAGCTCAGGGGGTTTGATCTATGGCTACACCTTC. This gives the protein CASSSGGLIYGYTF. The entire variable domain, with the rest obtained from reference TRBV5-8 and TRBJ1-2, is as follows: EAGVTQSPTHLIKTRGQQATLRCSPISGHTSVYWYQQALGLGLQFLLWYDEGEERNRGNFPPRFSGRQFPNYSSELNVNALELEDSALYLCASSSGGLIYGYTFGSGTRLTVV.

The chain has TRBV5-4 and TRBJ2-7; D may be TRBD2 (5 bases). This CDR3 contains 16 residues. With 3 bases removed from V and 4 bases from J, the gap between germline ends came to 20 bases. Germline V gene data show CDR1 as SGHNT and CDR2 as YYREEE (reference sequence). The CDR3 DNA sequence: TGTGCCAGCAGCTCCGCTCAATTTGGGAGTTCTTACGAGCAGTACTTC. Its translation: CASSSAQFGSSYEQYF. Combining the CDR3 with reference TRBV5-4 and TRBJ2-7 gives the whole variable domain ETGVTQSPTHLIKTRGQQVTLRCSSQSGHNTVSWYQQALGQGPQFIFQYYREEENGRGNFPPRFSGLQFPNYSSELNVNALELDDSALYLCASSSAQFGSSYEQYFGPGTRLTVT.

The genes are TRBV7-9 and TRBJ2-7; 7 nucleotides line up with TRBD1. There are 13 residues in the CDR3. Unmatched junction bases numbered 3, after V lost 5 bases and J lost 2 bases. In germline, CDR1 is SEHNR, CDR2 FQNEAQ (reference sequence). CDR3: CASSRDSTYEQYF. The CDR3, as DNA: TGTGCCAGCAGCCGGGACAGCACCTACGAGCAGTACTTC.

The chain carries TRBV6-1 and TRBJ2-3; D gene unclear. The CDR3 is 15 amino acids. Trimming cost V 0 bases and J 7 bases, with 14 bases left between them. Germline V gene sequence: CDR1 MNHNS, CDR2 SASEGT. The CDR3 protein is CASSEAILPPNTQYF. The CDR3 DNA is TGTGCCAGCAGTGAAGCGATATTGCCCCCAAATACGCAGTATTTT.